One sample yielded the 3 T cell receptor beta chains listed below, sequenced in a study of early T cells in non-severe SARS-CoV-2 infection. TCRdb used MiXCR to reprocess the 5' RACE reads, holding one entry per CDR3 protein. The table has about 63,000 distinct CDR3 sequences, over 10% seen once; the top ten hold about 4.7%. The sequencing sample was made of whole blood. Receptors were obtained from an adult who was a healthcare worker with PCR-confirmed SARS-CoV-2 infection or an uninfected control (not recorded which).

This clonotype was found many times. The chain joins TRBV6-1 to TRBJ1-6; D not resolved. Trimming removed 0 bases from V and 10 bases from J, with 10 bases in between. Germline CDR1 MNHNS, CDR2 SASEGT. CDR3 size: 14 residues. The CDR3 is CASSEAGGGSPLHF. CDR3 bases: TGTGCCAGCAGTGAAGCGGGAGGAGGATCACCCCTCCACTTT.

In its sample, this clonotype was seen many times. The chain links TRBV20-1 to TRBJ1-5, with D perhaps matching TRBD1 (5 bases). Trimming took off 0 bases at V and 7 bases at J, with 19 bases between the two ends. CDR1 and CDR2 (germline): DFQATT, SNEGSKA (reference sequence). The CDR3 loop spans 16 amino acids. The CDR3 DNA reads as TGCAGTGCTAGAGATTGGGCAGGGATCAGCGACCAGCCCCAGCATTTT. Protein sequence: CSARDWAGISDQPQHF.

This clonotype appeared many times. V and J are TRBV7-8 and TRBJ2-1; 8 nucleotides line up with TRBD2. V was clipped by 3 bases and J by 6 bases; unmatched bases: 4. Germline V CDR1 and CDR2: SGHVS, FQNEAQ. The CDR3 totals 14 residues. Here the CDR3 reads CASSFFSGTNEQFF. The CDR3 DNA is TGTGCCAGCAGCTTTTTTAGCGGGACCAATGAGCAGTTCTTC. Full variable domain (rest looked up from reference TRBV7-8 and TRBJ2-1): GAGVSQSPRYKVAKRGQDVALRCDPISGHVSLFWYQQALGQGPEFLTYFQNEAQLDKSGLPSDRFFAERPEGSVSTLKIQRTQQEDSAVYLCASSFFSGTNEQFFGPGTRLTVL.